This TCR beta chain emerged from a study of shared clonotypes between healthy human individuals. Across the study: Each donor had three CD4 naive, three CD4 memory, two CD8 naive and one CD8 memory plate. Study observations and caveats: Genetic and exposure-history diversity was limited by the small donor number. The expectation was that sequencing depth would affect clonotype sharing among donors.

CD45RO-negative, CCR7-positively selected cells formed the naive CD8 fraction, excluding terminally differentiated effector memory CD45RA+ cells. Unmatched junction bases numbered 9, after V lost 1 base and J lost 6 bases. CDR1 SEHNR and CDR2 FQNEAQ come from the germline V gene (reference sequence). CDR3 length: 18 residues. The study ran the assay at deep level. Repertoires were generated with immunoSEQ multiplex PCR, while TCRdb's copy carries only in-frame clones and drops some. This sample carries some 2 million clones, just under 95% of them seen once, and the ten largest clones take about 1.1%. To note about this clone: Its target is not known.

The chain has TRBV7-9 and TRBJ2-2, with 12 bases that match TRBD2. Sequencing used naive CD8+ T cells sorted from blood. The TCR sequence derives from a man aged 18 to 35 in good health. CDR3 in amino acids: CASSLVWWTSGIPGELFF. The CDR3 DNA reads TGTGCCAGCAGCTTAGTATGGTGGACTAGCGGGATTCCCGGGGAGCTGTTTTTT.